The source of this TCR beta chain is a study of shared clonotypes between healthy human individuals. A word on this clone: Its antigen is as yet unknown.

Donors, without exception, were Caucasian adults residing in Nashville, Tennessee. Subsets obtained from CD4+ cells comprised CD45RA+ naive and CD45RA-negative memory cells. Per germline, CDR1 MDHEN and CDR2 SYDVKM. This CDR3 is built from 14 residues. J was trimmed by 5 bases and V by 5 bases; bases with no gene match: 6. Sorted subsets were amplified in replicate PCRs using 150 to 250 ng DNA, about 30,000 T cell genomes. Using immunoSEQ multiplex PCR, the repertoire was profiled, and TCRdb retains in-frame clones only, with some absent. This table has some 240,000 clones, 65% appearing once. General study findings and limits: Blood was the only sampled material, and tissue repertoires likely differ.

Material for sequencing was memory CD4+ T cells sorted from blood. The sample's subset: CD45RA-negative fraction. J is TRBJ2-1 and V is TRBV28; 7 bases match TRBD1. This receptor was obtained from a man aged 30 to 39 in good health. Written as DNA, the CDR3 is TGTGCCAGCAGTCCCGGGACAGCCCACAATGAGCAGTTCTTC. It codes for CASSPGTAHNEQFF.